This TCR beta chain was recorded in a study of OX40 agonist ivuxolimab in advanced cancers. Study as a whole: Partial responses were seen in three patients, one with hepatocellular carcinoma and two with cutaneous melanoma.

The CDR3 spans 16 residues. The germline V gene encodes CDR1 LNHDA and CDR2 SQIVND (reference sequence). V was clipped by 6 bases and J by 8 bases; unmatched bases: 14. Assay used: immunoSEQ multiplex PCR; TCRdb lists only in-frame clones, some missing. The table includes about 43,000 clones, more than 80% detected once. This clonotype originated in an adult with an advanced solid tumor such as melanoma, head and neck, liver or kidney cancer. Sequences were derived from CD4+ or CD8+ T cells sorted from blood, sampled in a trial of the OX40 agonist ivuxolimab. The chain links TRBV19 to TRBJ2-1; TRBD2 agrees at 9 bases. CDR3 amino acids: CASSRGSSGRLDEQFF. DNA for the CDR3: TGTGCCAGTAGCAGAGGATCCAGCGGGAGGTTGGATGAGCAGTTCTTC.